A single sample gave rise to the 22 T cell receptor beta chains below, sequenced in a study of vaccination effects on CD4 cells after COVID-19. No antigen has been identified for these receptors. Antigen-specific CD4+ T cell clonotypes were called by their expansion after viral peptide-pool culture in ViraFEST. The culture ran for 10 days, and then CD4+ T cells were isolated. This person caught SARS-CoV-2 sometime from March to December 2020, and PCR testing confirmed the infection. Some clones are missing from TCRdb's copy, which holds only in-frame ones; the method was immunoSEQ multiplex PCR. The table has 30,000 to 40,000 clones, 73% seen once. The sample consisted of CD4+ T cells from PBMCs cultured with a peptide pool, taken before COVID-19 vaccination. The receptors originated from a human donor who had a prior SARS-CoV-2 infection.

This CDR3 is CATIDIQGYTEAFF. DNA for the CDR3: TGTGCCACCATCGATATACAGGGGTACACTGAAGCTTTCTTT. V gene TRBV19 combines with J gene TRBJ1-1, with 7 bases identical to TRBD1. The V and J ends lost 10 bases and 3 bases, in that order; junction bases with no gene match: 11. Per germline, CDR1 LNHDA and CDR2 SQIVND (reference sequence). The CDR3 has 14 residues.

A few counts support this clone. The chain recombines TRBV30 with TRBJ2-7; perhaps TRBD2 as D (5 bases). The length of the CDR3 is 12 residues. The V end lost 4 bases, the J end lost 10 bases, and 17 bases lay between the germline ends. Germline assignment: CDR1 GTSNPN and CDR2 SVGIG (reference sequence). The CDR3 spells CAWIHPFGGQYF. In DNA, the CDR3 is TGTGCCTGGATACATCCATTTGGAGGACAGTACTTC.

The CDR3 here is CASSQDEGDVGGRETQYF. The CDR3 DNA reads TGCGCCAGCAGCCAAGATGAAGGGGACGTCGGGGGGCGAGAGACCCAGTACTTC. The chain employs TRBV4-1 and TRBJ2-5, with D tentatively TRBD2 (7 bases). This CDR3 contains 18 residues. V was shortened by 0 bases and J by 4 bases, with 21 bases between the two germline ends. CDR1 is MGHRA, CDR2 YSYEKL, per germline.

The chain has TRBV5-4 and TRBJ2-5; D is ambiguous. Germline loops: CDR1 SGHNT, CDR2 YYREEE (reference sequence). The CDR3 has 15 amino acids. V was clipped by 1 base and J by 5 bases, with 15 bases between them. The DNA of the CDR3 is TGTGCCAGCAGCTTGAGTTATGCGGAATATGAGACCCAGTACTTC. Translation gives CASSLSYAEYETQYF.

The chain employs TRBV3-1 (or the pseudogene TRBV3-2) and TRBJ1-2; 9 nucleotides line up with TRBD1. The germline CDR1 and CDR2 sequences are LGHDT and YNNKEL (reference sequence). V gave up 2 bases and J gave up 5 bases; unmatched junction bases: 12. CDR3 length: 17 residues. CDR3 loop: CASSQSLLGQGQYGYTF. The DNA of the CDR3 is TGTGCCAGCAGCCAATCCCTACTGGGACAGGGTCAATATGGCTACACCTTC.

This rearrangement joins TRBV29-1 to TRBJ2-5, with D tentatively TRBD2 (6 bases). The V and J ends lost 4 bases and 3 bases respectively, with 18 bases between them. The germline V gene encodes CDR1 SQVTM and CDR2 ANQGSEA. This CDR3 is built from 15 residues. CDR3 loop: CSVGKPGLPEETQYF. CDR3 sequence (DNA): TGCAGCGTTGGCAAACCGGGACTGCCGGAAGAGACCCAGTACTTC.

The chain carries TRBV19 and TRBJ2-5, with 10 bases that match TRBD2. Germline V CDR1 and CDR2: LNHDA, SQIVND (reference sequence). CDR3 length: 16 residues. V dropped 4 bases and J dropped 4; count of bases not matched to a gene: 9. DNA for the CDR3: TGTGCCAGTAGTAGTCTAGCGGGGGTGGCGGCAGAGACCCAGTACTTC. Translation: CASSSLAGVAAETQYF.

J is TRBJ2-7 and V is TRBV7-2; D ambiguous. The CDR3 is 14 residues long. Per germline, CDR1 SGHTA and CDR2 FQGNSA. Trimming removed 1 base from V and 2 bases from J, with 9 bases in between. CDR3 in amino acids: CASSLVGGTYEQYF. The CDR3 region has the DNA TGTGCCAGCAGCTTAGTTGGCGGAACCTACGAGCAGTACTTC.

The chain employs TRBV6-2 or TRBV6-3 and TRBJ1-4; 8 nucleotides align to TRBD1. The V gene end was trimmed by 4 bases and the J gene end by 5 bases; junction bases not matched to a gene: 6. Per germline, CDR1 MNHEY and CDR2 SVGEGT. The CDR3 contains 15 residues. The CDR3 region has the DNA TGTGCCAGCAGTTCACCTACAGGGGGGAATGAAAAACTGTTTTTT. Its translation: CASSSPTGGNEKLFF.

The V call is TRBV6-5, the J call TRBJ2-1, with D tentatively TRBD2 (5 bases). Germline V gene data show CDR1 as MNHEY and CDR2 as SVGAGI. This CDR3 region has 14 residues. Trimming took 7 bases from V and 0 from J, leaving 10 bases between them. CDR3 in amino acids: CASTDWSSYNEQFF. CDR3 DNA: TGTGCCAGCACGGACTGGAGCTCCTACAATGAGCAGTTCTTC.

The chain joins TRBV6-5 to TRBJ2-1; D not resolved. Germline V gene data show CDR1 as MNHEY and CDR2 as SVGAGI. This CDR3 has 15 amino acids. V was shortened by 5 bases and J by 0 bases, with 11 bases between the two germline ends. The CDR3 DNA follows: TGTGCCAGCAGTCACACTGTTAGCTCCTACAATGAGCAGTTCTTC. The encoded protein is CASSHTVSSYNEQFF.

This clone was seen once. This rearrangement joins TRBV18 to TRBJ2-3; TRBD2 matches at 7 bases. The V gene end was trimmed by 0 bases and the J gene end by 5 bases; junction bases not matched to a gene: 5. There are 15 residues in the CDR3. The V gene's germline CDR1 is KGHSH and CDR2 LQKENI. CDR3 residues: CASSPPTGGEDTQYF. The CDR3 bases are TGTGCCAGCTCACCACCGACGGGGGGTGAAGATACGCAGTATTTT.

The chain joins TRBV20-1 to TRBJ2-1, with D unresolved. V lost 3 bases, J lost 0 bases, and 15 bases lay in between. The germline gives CDR1 DFQATT, CDR2 SNEGSKA (reference sequence). The CDR3 covers 16 residues. CDR3 DNA sequence: TGCAGTGCTAGTGTTTGGGTGATACGCTCCTACAATGAGCAGTTCTTC. It is translated as CSASVWVIRSYNEQFF.

The chain joins TRBV7-2 to TRBJ2-3; 8 nucleotides line up with TRBD2. The CDR3 contains 16 residues. Losses at the gene ends were 4 bases for V and 1 base for J; bases not matched to a gene: 7. Germline V gene data show CDR1 as SGHTA and CDR2 as FQGNSA. The CDR3 region is CASSSGWTSRTDTQYF. As DNA, the CDR3 is TGTGCCAGCAGCTCTGGGTGGACTAGCCGCACAGATACGCAGTATTTT.

Worth noting for this clone: An end of the junction does not agree with germline; a read error may underlie this. The genes are TRBV19 and TRBJ1-2; D is unclear. There are 13 residues in the CDR3. Germline V CDR1 and CDR2: LNHDA, SQIVND (reference sequence). The CDR3 region has the DNA TGTGCCAGTGGTATCTCTAGAACCTATGGCTACACCTTC. Translated, it gives CASGISRTYGYTF.

The chain links TRBV11-1 to TRBJ1-1; TRBD1 might be the D (5 bases). Germline-derived CDR1 and CDR2 are SGHAT and FQDESV (reference sequence). CDR3 size: 13 residues. V lost 5 bases and J lost 5, with 12 bases in between. CDR3 amino acids: CASSPRGGTEAFF. In nucleotides, the CDR3 is TGTGCCAGCAGCCCACGGGGGGGAACTGAAGCTTTCTTT.

The chain recombines TRBV5-1 with TRBJ2-1; D is possibly TRBD2 (5 bases). V lost 2 bases and J 7 bases, leaving 10 bases between the germline ends. The germline V gene encodes CDR1 SGHRS and CDR2 YFSETQ. This CDR3 region has 13 residues. The CDR3 DNA is TGCGCCAGCAGCTTTCCAAGCGGAAATGAGCAGTTCTTC. As protein: CASSFPSGNEQFF.

The V and J genes are TRBV14 and TRBJ1-3; weak D call: TRBD1 (6 bases). CDR1 is SGHDN, CDR2 FVKESK, per germline. The V end was cut by 4 bases, the J end by 2 bases, with 15 bases between. CDR3 length: 16 amino acids. As DNA, the CDR3 is TGTGCCAGCAGCCTCAGGGGACCCCAGACTGGAAACACCATATATTTT. As protein: CASSLRGPQTGNTIYF.

The V call is TRBV5-1, the J call TRBJ2-5; tentatively, D is TRBD2 (6 bases). Germline loops: CDR1 SGHRS, CDR2 YFSETQ. The length of the CDR3 is 15 residues. V was cut by 1 base and J by 4 bases, with 14 bases left in between. The CDR3 here is CASSLIGQGGETQYF. The DNA for the CDR3 is TGCGCCAGCAGCTTGATTGGCCAGGGAGGAGAGACCCAGTACTTC.

In its sample, this clone was seen a few times. The chain is built from TRBV5-8 and TRBJ2-1; TRBD1 agrees at 7 bases. J lost 4 bases, V lost 5 bases, and 0 bases had no gene match. Germline loops: CDR1 SGHTS, CDR2 YDEGEE. This CDR3 spans 12 amino acids. The CDR3 region is CASRGQYNEQFF. The CDR3 DNA reads TGTGCCAGCAGGGGACAGTACAATGAGCAGTTCTTC.

The J gene is TRBJ2-7, the V gene TRBV7-2; 10 nucleotides agree with TRBD2. Looked up from germline, CDR1 is SGHTA and CDR2 is FQGNSA. V gave up 1 base and J gave up 9 bases; unmatched junction bases: 6. The CDR3 has 14 residues. CDR3 nucleotides: TGTGCCAGCAGCTTAGGACTAGCGGGTGGAAGGCAGTACTTC. Protein: CASSLGLAGGRQYF.

This clone was seen just once. This chain connects TRBV12-3 or TRBV12-4 to TRBJ2-2, with unresolved D. The ends were cut back, 7 bases at V and 1 base at J, with 4 bases in the middle. The CDR3 is 12 amino acids. CDR3 in DNA: TGTGCCAGCAATATGAACACCGGGGAGCTGTTTTTT. Translation gives CASNMNTGELFF.